A single sample gave rise to the 13 T cell receptor beta chains below, sequenced in a study of cytomegalovirus exposure and HLA in healthy donors. Use of 60 Vbeta and 13 Jbeta primers characterized the PCR. Method: immunoSEQ multiplex PCR; TCRdb's copy keeps in-frame clones and lacks some. The sample comprises around 100,000 clones, about 60% of which are singletons, and 2.2% rests with the top ten. Sequenced: PBMCs. The source is a woman between 25 and 40 years old in good health and CMV-seronegative.

The table lists this clone with a count of one. The gene calls are TRBV28 and TRBJ2-7; perhaps TRBD1 as D (7 bases). V lost 6 bases and J 4 bases, leaving 16 bases between the germline ends. The CDR3 has 14 amino acids. Looked up from germline, CDR1 is MDHEN and CDR2 is SYDVKM. The CDR3, as DNA: TGTGCCAGCAGGGAGGGGACAGACGGGTACGAGCAGTACTTC. Encoded protein: CASREGTDGYEQYF.

The chain couples TRBV5-1 to TRBJ1-5, with TRBD1 matching 8 bases. The CDR3 runs 14 residues. The V segment lost 4 bases and the J segment 5 bases; nucleotides outside the gene matches: 5. Germline loops: CDR1 SGHRS, CDR2 YFSETQ. CDR3 DNA sequence: TGCGCCAGCAGCGCCGGACAGGGCGATCAGCCCCAGCATTTT. It codes for CASSAGQGDQPQHF.

The V call is TRBV4-3, the J call TRBJ1-2; D perhaps matches TRBD1 (5 bases). Germline V gene lookup returns CDR1 LGHNA and CDR2 YSLEER. The germline V and J ends were trimmed by 0 bases and 0 bases, with 11 bases remaining between them. The CDR3 spans 16 residues. The CDR3 sequence: CASSQDRTHSNYGYTF. CDR3 DNA: TGCGCCAGCAGCCAAGATCGGACACACTCTAACTATGGCTACACCTTC.

The gene calls are TRBV28 and TRBJ1-4, with D possibly TRBD1 on 6 matching bases. Trimming removed 5 bases from V and 2 bases from J, with 12 bases in between. The germline gives CDR1 MDHEN, CDR2 SYDVKM. CDR3 length equals 15 residues. CDR3 sequence reads: CASSAWGRTNEKLFF. The CDR3 region has the DNA TGTGCCAGCAGTGCCTGGGGGCGGACTAATGAAAAACTGTTTTTT. Full variable domain (remainder filled in from reference TRBV28 and TRBJ1-4): DVKVTQSSRYLVKRTGEKVFLECVQDMDHENMFWYRQDPGLGLRLIYFSYDVKMKEKGDIPEGYSVSREKKERFSLILESASTNQTSMYLCASSAWGRTNEKLFFGSGTQLSVL.

Details on this clone: Other nucleotide sequences from this sample produce the same CDR3. This chain connects TRBV11-2 to TRBJ2-5, with D maybe TRBD2 (7 bases). V lost 2 bases, J lost 4 bases, and 14 bases lay in between. CDR3 length equals 15 residues. Germline V gene sequence: CDR1 SGHAT, CDR2 FQNNGV. The CDR3 region is CASSLSTGGGETQYF. In nucleotides, the CDR3 is TGTGCCAGCAGCTTATCGACGGGGGGCGGAGAGACCCAGTACTTC.

J is TRBJ2-5 and V is TRBV5-6; 10 bases match TRBD2. V gave up 4 bases and J gave up 11 bases; unmatched junction bases: 11. CDR3 length: 14 amino acids. CDR1 is SGHDT, CDR2 YYEEEE, per germline. CDR3 nucleotide sequence: TGTGCCAGCAGCCGAGTAGCGGGAGGAATGGGGCAGTACTTC. This gives the protein CASSRVAGGMGQYF.

This sequence joins TRBV4-1 and TRBJ1-2; the D is unclear. There are 15 residues in the CDR3. Looked up from germline, CDR1 is MGHRA and CDR2 is YSYEKL. V dropped 0 bases and J dropped 1 base, with 9 bases sitting between them. The DNA of the CDR3 is TGCGCCAGCAGCCAAGATTGGGAGGTTAACTATGGCTACACCTTC. This codes for CASSQDWEVNYGYTF.

The chain recombines TRBV2 with TRBJ1-6; no clear D. The CDR3 sequence is 16 residues long. Germline V lookup: CDR1 SNHLY, CDR2 FYNNEI. Deletions cut 2 bases from V and 5 bases from J, with 13 bases between. The CDR3 DNA sequence: TGTGCCAGCAGTGAATTAGAGGGAGCAAATAATTCACCCCTCCACTTT. Translated: CASSELEGANNSPLHF. Complete variable domain (other parts from reference TRBV2 and TRBJ1-6): EPEVTQTPSHQVTQMGQEVILRCVPISNHLYFYWYRQILGQKVEFLVSFYNNEISEKSEIFDDQFSVERPDGSNFTLKIRSTKLEDSAMYFCASSELEGANNSPLHFGNGTRLTVT.

The chain joins TRBV28 to TRBJ1-2; 7 bases fit TRBD1. This CDR3 spans 15 amino acids. Trimming at V came to 8 bases and at J to 0 bases, leaving 9 bases not matched to a gene. Germline CDR1 and CDR2: MDHEN and SYDVKM. The CDR3 here is CASVGWDSPNYGYTF. The CDR3, as DNA: TGTGCCAGCGTTGGCTGGGACAGCCCTAACTATGGCTACACCTTC.

This chain links TRBV2 with TRBJ2-3; D call uncertain. Trimming left V 6 bases short and J 6 bases short, with 7 bases between. From germline, CDR1 is SNHLY and CDR2 FYNNEI. There are 11 residues in the CDR3. CDR3 sequence: CASRHADTQYF. The CDR3 DNA reads as TGTGCCAGCAGGCACGCGGATACGCAGTATTTT.

This rearrangement joins TRBV6-5 to TRBJ1-2, with 11 bases matching TRBD1. With 6 bases clipped from V and 5 bases from J, the junction kept 5 bases outside the gene matches. This CDR3 has 14 amino acids. CDR1 is MNHEY and CDR2 is SVGAGI in the germline V gene. CDR3 region: CASSLGQGAYGYTF. As DNA, the CDR3 is TGTGCCAGCAGCCTCGGACAGGGGGCTTATGGCTACACCTTC.

The CDR3 here is CASSVGTVSGNTIYF. In DNA form, the CDR3 reads TGTGCCAGCAGCGTAGGGACAGTCTCTGGAAACACCATATATTTT. The J gene is TRBJ1-3, the V gene TRBV9, with D perhaps matching TRBD1 (6 bases). Germline V gene data show CDR1 as SGDLS and CDR2 as YYNGEE. The V end lost 0 bases, the J end lost 0 bases, and 7 bases lay between the germline ends. CDR3 length equals 15 residues.

This rearrangement joins TRBV4-3 to TRBJ2-1; TRBD2 aligns across 15 bases. The CDR3 runs to 20 residues. Germline CDR1 is LGHNA and CDR2 is YSLEER. The J segment lost 0 bases and the V segment lost 1 base, leaving 7 bases of the junction unmatched. CDR3 protein: CASSQGLGTSGRSSYNEQFF. CDR3 in DNA: TGCGCCAGCAGCCAAGGCTTAGGGACTAGCGGGAGGAGCTCCTACAATGAGCAGTTCTTC.